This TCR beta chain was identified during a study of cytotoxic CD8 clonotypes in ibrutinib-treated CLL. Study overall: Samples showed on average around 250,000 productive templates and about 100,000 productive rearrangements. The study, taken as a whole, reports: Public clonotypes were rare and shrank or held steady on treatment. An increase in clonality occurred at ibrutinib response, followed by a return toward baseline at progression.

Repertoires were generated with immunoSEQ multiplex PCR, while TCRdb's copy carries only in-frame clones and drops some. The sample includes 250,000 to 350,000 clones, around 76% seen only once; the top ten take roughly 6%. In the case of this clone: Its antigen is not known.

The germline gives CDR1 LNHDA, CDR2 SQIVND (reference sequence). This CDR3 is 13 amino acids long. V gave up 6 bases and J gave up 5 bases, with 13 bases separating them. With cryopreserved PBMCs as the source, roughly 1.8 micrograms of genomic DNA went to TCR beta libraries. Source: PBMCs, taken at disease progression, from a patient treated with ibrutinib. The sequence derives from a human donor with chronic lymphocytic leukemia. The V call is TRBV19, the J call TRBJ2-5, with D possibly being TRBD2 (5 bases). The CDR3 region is CASRRPGVETQYF. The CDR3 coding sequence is TGTGCCAGTAGGCGCCCCGGGGTGGAGACCCAGTACTTC.